Each of the 18 T cell receptor beta chains below was sequenced from the same sample in a study of somatic mutations in cytotoxic T cells in rheumatoid arthritis (dated by TCRdb to 2016 to 2017). Receptor amplification or capture employed the immunoSEQ multiplex PCR assay. Sourced from immuneACCESS, this table was stored by TCRdb with only in-frame sequences that have V and J called. A share of the clones is absent; for the studies checked, an unresolved V gene accounts for under half, and the remainder has no known explanation. The sample contains 20,000 to 25,000 clones, approximately 80% of them found a single time. The top ten constitute roughly 3.8% of the sample. The sample consisted of CD8+ T cells sorted from blood. These receptors originate from an adult with rheumatoid arthritis.

This clone has a single count. The chain has TRBV4-3 and TRBJ2-1; D is perhaps TRBD2 (6 bases). The V and J ends lost 0 bases and 4 bases respectively, with 16 bases between them. Germline V gene data show CDR1 as LGHNA and CDR2 as YSLEER. The CDR3 has 17 residues. For the CDR3, the DNA is TGCGCCAGCAGCCAAGATAGGCTGCGGCGGGGATACAATGAGCAGTTCTTC. Its protein is CASSQDRLRRGYNEQFF.

This clone occurred a few times. The chain joins TRBV27 to TRBJ1-1, with D hard to call. From germline, CDR1 is MNHEY and CDR2 SMNVEV (reference sequence). Trimming cost V 4 bases and J 3 bases, with 12 bases left between them. This CDR3 has 14 residues. As DNA, the CDR3 is TGTGCCAGCAGTTCTTCCTACATGGACACTGAAGCTTTCTTT. Translated, it gives CASSSSYMDTEAFF.

The chain uses TRBV2 and TRBJ2-2; no definite D call. This CDR3 has 13 amino acids. Germline V lookup: CDR1 SNHLY, CDR2 FYNNEI. The V end lost 4 bases, the J end lost 4 bases, and 7 bases lay between the germline ends. CDR3 coding DNA: TGTGCCAGCAGTGCCGTCTCCACCGGGGAGCTGTTTTTT. Protein sequence: CASSAVSTGELFF.

The genes are TRBV7-6 and TRBJ2-1, with D unclear. The CDR3 runs 13 residues. V was cut by 3 bases and J by 9 bases, with 12 bases left in between. CDR1 is SGHVS, CDR2 FNYEAQ, per germline. The CDR3 is CASSFWEGGEQFF. CDR3 sequence (DNA): TGTGCCAGCAGCTTTTGGGAAGGCGGTGAGCAGTTCTTC. Complete variable domain (other parts from reference TRBV7-6 and TRBJ2-1): GAGVSQSPRYKVTKRGQDVALRCDPISGHVSLYWYRQALGQGPEFLTYFNYEAQQDKSGLPNDRFSAERPEGSISTLTIQRTEQRDSAMYRCASSFWEGGEQFFGPGTRLTVL.

The CDR3 sequence is CASGARRNTQYF. CDR3 nucleotides: TGTGCCAGCGGTGCCCGGAGAAATACGCAGTATTTT. This chain connects TRBV27 to TRBJ2-3; no clear D. Trimming removed 8 bases at V and 7 bases at J, with 13 bases between. The germline gives CDR1 MNHEY, CDR2 SMNVEV (reference sequence). This CDR3 comprises 12 residues.

The chain combines TRBV10-2 with TRBJ2-1; no clear D gene. The V end lost 5 bases, the J end lost 4 bases, and 9 bases lay between the germline ends. The CDR3 extends over 13 amino acids. Looked up from germline, CDR1 is WSHSY and CDR2 is SAAADI. CDR3 coding DNA: TGCGCCAGCAGTAGGGTTGGATACAATGAGCAGTTCTTC. It codes for CASSRVGYNEQFF.

The chain uses TRBV5-1 and TRBJ2-3, with 14 bases lining up with TRBD2. The J segment lost 2 bases and the V segment lost 4 bases, leaving 9 bases of the junction unmatched. Germline assignment: CDR1 SGHRS and CDR2 YFSETQ. This CDR3 contains 18 residues. DNA for the CDR3: TGCGCCAGCAGCCCCGGACTAGCGGGGGGAGCCAACACAGATACGCAGTATTTT. It yields the protein CASSPGLAGGANTDTQYF.

The V and J genes are TRBV27 and TRBJ2-7, with 8 bases identical to TRBD1. In germline, CDR1 is MNHEY, CDR2 SMNVEV (reference sequence). The CDR3 is 16 residues long. The trim removed 6 bases at V and 5 bases at J, leaving 15 bases unmatched. The CDR3 protein is CASSPGPGQGTHEQYF. The CDR3 coding sequence is TGTGCCAGCAGCCCAGGGCCAGGACAGGGTACCCACGAGCAGTACTTC.

The chain couples TRBV19 to TRBJ1-1; 8 bases fit TRBD1. Germline CDR1 is LNHDA and CDR2 is SQIVND (reference sequence). CDR3 size: 15 residues. V shed 5 bases and J 7 bases; nucleotides not matched to a gene: 12. The CDR3 sequence is CASSGLTGVTIEAFF. The CDR3 DNA follows: TGTGCCAGTAGTGGCCTGACAGGGGTTACTATTGAAGCTTTCTTT.

The chain joins TRBV20-1 to TRBJ1-2; TRBD1 is a possible D gene (5 bases). Germline V gene lookup returns CDR1 DFQATT and CDR2 SNEGSKA (reference sequence). Trimming stripped 8 bases from V and 5 bases from J, with 12 bases between. The CDR3 consists of 11 residues. In DNA, the CDR3 is TGCAGTACTGAAAGACAGTATGGCTACACCTTC. Its protein is CSTERQYGYTF.

This clone was seen only a few times. The chain employs TRBV6-5 and TRBJ2-2; D ambiguous. The V and J ends lost 6 bases and 4 bases respectively, with 6 bases between them. Per the germline V gene, CDR1 is MNHEY and CDR2 is SVGAGI. The CDR3 sequence is 12 residues long. Here the CDR3 reads CASRFFTGELFF. The CDR3 DNA reads as TGTGCCAGCAGGTTCTTCACCGGGGAGCTGTTTTTT.

This chain uses TRBV14 with TRBJ2-1, with D perhaps assigned TRBD1 or TRBD2 (6 bases each). The CDR3 loop spans 14 amino acids. The germline gives CDR1 SGHDN, CDR2 FVKESK. V lost 6 bases and J lost 6, with 15 bases in between. The chain's CDR3 is CASSPTGAGNEQFF. CDR3 in DNA: TGTGCCAGCAGTCCGACGGGGGCCGGCAATGAGCAGTTCTTC.

The chain combines TRBV6-5 with TRBJ1-2; TRBD1 matches 9 bases. The CDR3 contains 13 residues. V lost 6 bases, J lost 6 bases, and 5 bases stayed unmatched. Germline CDR1 and CDR2: MNHEY and SVGAGI. The CDR3 DNA reads TGTGCCAGCAGCCCACAGGGGGCGGATGGCTACACCTTC. Its translation: CASSPQGADGYTF.

V is TRBV15 and J is TRBJ2-7; 7 positions match TRBD1. The CDR3 has 16 residues. CDR1 and CDR2 (germline): LNHNV, YYDKDF (reference sequence). V lost 3 bases and J lost 3; bases outside the gene matches: 11. CDR3 in DNA: TGTGCCACCAGCAGGTGGACCGGGACAGACATCTACGAGCAGTACTTC. Translation gives CATSRWTGTDIYEQYF. The full variable domain, rest sourced from reference TRBV15 and TRBJ2-7, is DAMVIQNPRYQVTQFGKPVTLSCSQTLNHNVMYWYQQKSSQAPKLLFHYYDKDFNNEADTPDNFQSRRPNTSFCFLDIRSPGLGDTAMYLCATSRWTGTDIYEQYFGPGTRLTVT.

The rearrangement links TRBV5-6 to TRBJ1-1, with D possibly matching TRBD1 (5 bases). Per germline, CDR1 SGHDT and CDR2 YYEEEE. The V end was cut by 4 bases, the J end by 3 bases, with 19 bases between. The CDR3 runs 16 residues. The CDR3 spells CASSPSGQGRDTEAFF. The CDR3 nucleotides read TGTGCCAGCAGCCCCTCTGGGCAGGGTAGGGACACTGAAGCTTTCTTT.

The rearrangement uses TRBV5-4 and TRBJ1-1, with D maybe TRBD1 (5 bases). From germline, CDR1 is SGHNT and CDR2 YYREEE (reference sequence). The V and J ends lost 4 bases and 5 bases respectively, with 24 bases between them. CDR3 length equals 17 residues. The CDR3 DNA sequence: TGTGCCAGCAGCGGAGGGGCTACAGGTGCCGGGGGGACTGAAGCTTTCTTT. Translated: CASSGGATGAGGTEAFF.

This clone was found once. The CDR3 loop is CAISTLAGVETQYF. DNA of the CDR3: TGTGCCATCAGTACACTAGCGGGGGTAGAGACCCAGTACTTC. J is TRBJ2-5 and V is TRBV10-3; 11 nucleotides agree with TRBD2. The trim removed 5 bases at V and 4 bases at J, leaving 3 bases unmatched. The CDR3 extends over 14 amino acids. CDR1 ENHRY and CDR2 SYGVKD come from the germline V gene.

The chain joins TRBV7-9 to TRBJ2-2; D possibly corresponds to TRBD2 (6 bases). The V gene's germline CDR1 is SEHNR and CDR2 FQNEAQ (reference sequence). Trimming stripped 8 bases from V and 4 bases from J, with 17 bases between. This CDR3 has 15 residues. In nucleotides, the CDR3 is TGTGCCAGCTCACGGGGGATTACGTCCACCGGGGAGCTGTTTTTT. Translated, it gives CASSRGITSTGELFF. The complete variable domain, with remaining parts taken from reference TRBV7-9 and TRBJ2-2, reads DTGVSQNPRHKITKRGQNVTFRCDPISEHNRLYWYRQTLGQGPEFLTYFQNEAQLEKSRLLSDRFSAERPKGSFSTLEIQRTEQGDSAMYLCASSRGITSTGELFFGEGSRLTVL.